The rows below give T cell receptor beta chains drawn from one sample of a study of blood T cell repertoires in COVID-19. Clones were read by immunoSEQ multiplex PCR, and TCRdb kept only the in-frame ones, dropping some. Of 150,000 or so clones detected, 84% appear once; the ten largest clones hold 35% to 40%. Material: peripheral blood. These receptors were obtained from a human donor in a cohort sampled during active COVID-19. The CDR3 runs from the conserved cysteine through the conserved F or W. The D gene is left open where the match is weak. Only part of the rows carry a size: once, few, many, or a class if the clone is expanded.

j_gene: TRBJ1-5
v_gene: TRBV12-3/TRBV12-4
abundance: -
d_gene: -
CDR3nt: TGTGCCAGCAGTTTCTCGGGAACTCAGCCCCAGCATTTT
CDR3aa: CASSFSGTQPQHF

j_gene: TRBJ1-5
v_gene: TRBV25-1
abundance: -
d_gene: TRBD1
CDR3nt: TGTGCCAGCAGTGCACAGGGGGCGCGGAATCAGCCCCAGCATTTT
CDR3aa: CASSAQGARNQPQHF

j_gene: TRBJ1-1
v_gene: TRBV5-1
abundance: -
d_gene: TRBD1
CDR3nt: TGCGCCAGCAGTTATACAGGGGGGACGGCTTTCTTT
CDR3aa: CASSYTGGTAFF

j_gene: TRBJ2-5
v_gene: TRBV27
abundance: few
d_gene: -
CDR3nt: TGTGCCAGCAGTACAAACAGGGAAGAGACCCAGTACTTC
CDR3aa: CASSTNREETQYF

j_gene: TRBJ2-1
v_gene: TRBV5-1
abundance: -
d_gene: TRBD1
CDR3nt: TGCGCCAGCAGCTCCGGACAGGGGGCTTACAATGAGCAGTTCTTC
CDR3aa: CASSSGQGAYNEQFF

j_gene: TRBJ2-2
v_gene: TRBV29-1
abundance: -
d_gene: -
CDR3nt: TGCAGCGCCGGTTATACCGGGGAGCTGTTTTTT
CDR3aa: CSAGYTGELFF

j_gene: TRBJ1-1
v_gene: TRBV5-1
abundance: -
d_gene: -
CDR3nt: TGCGCCAGCAGCTTGGCCCCCGCGGGGAACACTGAAGCTTTCTTT
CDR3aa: CASSLAPAGNTEAFF

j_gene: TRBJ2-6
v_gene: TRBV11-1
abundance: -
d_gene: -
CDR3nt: TGTGCCAGCACCCCCAGTATAGGGGCCAACGTCCTGACTTTC
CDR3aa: CASTPSIGANVLTF

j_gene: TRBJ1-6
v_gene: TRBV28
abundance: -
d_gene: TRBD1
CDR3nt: TGTGCCAGCAGTAGACAGGGAAATTCACCCCTCCACTTT
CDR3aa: CASSRQGNSPLHF

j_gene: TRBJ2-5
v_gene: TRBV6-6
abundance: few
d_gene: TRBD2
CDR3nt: TGTGCCAGCAGTTACTCTTCTAGCGGGGGACAAGAGACCCAGTACTTC
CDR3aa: CASSYSSSGGQETQYF

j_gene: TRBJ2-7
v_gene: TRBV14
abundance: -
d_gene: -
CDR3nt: TGTGCCAGCAGCCAAGAAAGTGCGCGGGGGCACTCCTACGAGCAGTACTTC
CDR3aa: CASSQESARGHSYEQYF

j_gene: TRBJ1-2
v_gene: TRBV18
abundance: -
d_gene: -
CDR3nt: TGTGCCAGCTCACCGGGTGGGCAGGATCCGAACTATGGCTACACCTTC
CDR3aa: CASSPGGQDPNYGYTF

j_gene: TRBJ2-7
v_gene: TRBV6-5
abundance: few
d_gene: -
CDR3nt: TGTGCCAGCAGTACCCAGGGAAGCGGGTCCTACGAGCAGTACTTC
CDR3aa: CASSTQGSGSYEQYF

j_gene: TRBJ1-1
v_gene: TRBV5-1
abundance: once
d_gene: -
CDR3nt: TGCGCCAGCAGCTTGGCCTTGGACACGTTCCTGATGACTGAAGCTTTCTTT
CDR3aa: CASSLALDTFLMTEAFF

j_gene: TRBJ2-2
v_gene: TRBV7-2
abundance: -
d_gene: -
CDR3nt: TGTGCCAGCAGCTTCACTGCCGGGGAGCTGTTTTTT
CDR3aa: CASSFTAGELFF

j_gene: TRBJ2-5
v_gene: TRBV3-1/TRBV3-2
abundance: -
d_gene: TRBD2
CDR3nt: TGTGCCAGCATCTCACACGGGGGTAGCGGGGGCCTTGCCCCCAAGACCCAGTACTTC
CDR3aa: CASISHGGSGGLAPKTQYF

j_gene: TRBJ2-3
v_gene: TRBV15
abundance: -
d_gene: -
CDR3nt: TGTGCCACCAGCCGTAAACTAGCTCCAGATACGCAGTATTTT
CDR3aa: CATSRKLAPDTQYF

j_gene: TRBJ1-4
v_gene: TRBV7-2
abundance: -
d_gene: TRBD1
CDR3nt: TGTGCCAGCAGCCCTCACCAGGGGGCCGATGAAAAACTGTTTTTT
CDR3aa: CASSPHQGADEKLFF

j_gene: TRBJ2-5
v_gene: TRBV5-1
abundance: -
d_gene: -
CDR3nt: TGCGCCAGCAGCAGCCCTAGGGAGACCCAGTACTTC
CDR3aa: CASSSPRETQYF

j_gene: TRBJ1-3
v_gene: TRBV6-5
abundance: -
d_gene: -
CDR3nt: TGTGCCAGCAGGGCCGGAGGAGGCTCTGGAAACACCATATATTTT
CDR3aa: CASRAGGGSGNTIYF

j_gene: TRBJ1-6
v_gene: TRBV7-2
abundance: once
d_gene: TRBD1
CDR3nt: TGTGCCAGCAGCCCTGGACAGGGTAGTTCACCCCTCCACTTT
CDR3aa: CASSPGQGSSPLHF

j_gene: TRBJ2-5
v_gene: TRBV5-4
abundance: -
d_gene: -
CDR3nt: TGTGCCAGCAGCCTCCGGGGAGAGGAGACCCAGTACTTC
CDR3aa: CASSLRGEETQYF

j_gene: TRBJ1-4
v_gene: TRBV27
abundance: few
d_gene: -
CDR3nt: TGTGCCAGCAGTCCGTATACGAATCCGGATGAAAAACTGTTTTTT
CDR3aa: CASSPYTNPDEKLFF

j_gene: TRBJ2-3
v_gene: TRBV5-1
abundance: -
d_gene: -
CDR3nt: TGCGCCAGCAGTGTACAGGGTAGGACAGATACGCAGTATTTT
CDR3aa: CASSVQGRTDTQYF

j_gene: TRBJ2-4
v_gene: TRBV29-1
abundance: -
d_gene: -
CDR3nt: TGCAGCGCCTCGGACAGAGGGGACATTCAGTACTTC
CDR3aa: CSASDRGDIQYF

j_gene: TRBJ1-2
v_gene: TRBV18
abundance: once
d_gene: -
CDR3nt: TGTGCCAGCTCACCACCCGACACCTTCGGAACCTTC
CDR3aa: CASSPPDTFGTF